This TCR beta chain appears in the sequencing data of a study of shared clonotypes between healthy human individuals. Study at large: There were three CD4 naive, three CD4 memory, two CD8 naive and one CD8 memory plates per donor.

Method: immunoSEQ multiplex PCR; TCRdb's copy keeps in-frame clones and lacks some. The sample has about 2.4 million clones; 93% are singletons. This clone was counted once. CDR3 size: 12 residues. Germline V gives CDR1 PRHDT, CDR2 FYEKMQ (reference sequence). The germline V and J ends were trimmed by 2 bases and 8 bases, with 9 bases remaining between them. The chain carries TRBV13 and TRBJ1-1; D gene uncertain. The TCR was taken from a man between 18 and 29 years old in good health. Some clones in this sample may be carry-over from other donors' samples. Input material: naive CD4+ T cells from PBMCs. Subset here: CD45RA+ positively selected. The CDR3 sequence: CASSLRRGEAFF. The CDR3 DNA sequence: TGTGCCAGCAGCTTAAGGCGGGGAGAAGCTTTCTTT. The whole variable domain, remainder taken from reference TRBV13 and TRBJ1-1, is AAGVIQSPRHLIKEKRETATLKCYPIPRHDTVYWYQQGPGQDPQFLISFYEKMQSDKGSIPDRFSAQQFSDYHSELNMSSLELGDSALYFCASSLRRGEAFFGQGTRLTVV.